This T cell receptor (beta chain) comes out of a study of blood T cell repertoires in COVID-19. Study details: Sources were T cells, B-cell-depleted T cells, or PBMCs; the material itself was cDNA or gDNA.

Using immunoSEQ multiplex PCR, the repertoire was profiled, and TCRdb retains in-frame clones only, with some absent. Altogether about 99,000 clones are present, about four fifths being singletons, with the ten largest covering about 3.6%. Germline loops: CDR1 MGHRA, CDR2 YSYEKL. This CDR3 spans 18 amino acids. V was clipped by 0 bases and J by 3 bases; unmatched bases: 10. The source material was peripheral blood. The chain carries TRBV4-1 and TRBJ2-3; 9 nucleotides match TRBD2. The source is an elderly woman with active or convalescent COVID-19. Here the CDR3 reads CASSQDVGSGGWTDTQYF. The CDR3 coding sequence is TGCGCCAGCAGCCAAGATGTCGGTAGCGGGGGATGGACAGATACGCAGTATTTT.